Listed below are T cell receptor beta chains from one sample, sequenced in a study of neurological immune-mediated disorders. In TCRdb, the 5' RACE reads were re-called with MiXCR into one record per CDR3 protein. The table shows more than 75,000 distinct CDR3 sequences, with 4% to 6% occurring only once. The sequencing sample was made of PBMCs. These TCRs come from a woman aged 25-40 years with multiple sclerosis. Both conserved end residues are part of each CDR3. A D gene is named only where the DNA matches it firmly. Some rows have no size entry. The others give once, few or many, or a class for an expanded clone.

TRBD1 TRBJ2-1 many TRBV6-6 CASRWAQQGNEQFF TGTGCCAGCAGGTGGGCCCAACAGGGGAATGAGCAGTTCTTC
NA TRBJ1-3 NA TRBV10-3 CAISESIDRSSGNTIYF TGTGCCATCAGTGAGTCGATCGACAGAAGCTCTGGAAACACCATATATTTT
NA TRBJ2-1 NA TRBV7-5 CISVPEANRTGWGYNEQFF NA
NA TRBJ2-3 few TRBV20-1 CSARDLGRTDTQYF TGCAGTGCTAGAGATTTGGGTAGGACAGATACGCAGTATTTT
NA TRBJ1-6 many TRBV7-6 CASSLLAGSNNSPLHF TGTGCCAGCAGCCTATTGGCAGGGTCCAATAATTCACCCCTCCACTTT
NA TRBJ2-3 many TRBV20-1 CSAILDTQYF TGCAGTGCTATCTTGGATACGCAGTATTTT
NA TRBJ2-3 many TRBV20-1 CSASRQGVEYF TGCAGTGCTAGTAGGCAGGGAGTGGAGTATTTT
NA TRBJ1-1 many TRBV20-1 CSARDLMNTEAFF TGCAGTGCTAGAGATCTAATGAACACTGAAGCTTTCTTT
TRBD2 TRBJ2-1 many TRBV29-1 CSVVRAGAGNEQFF TGCAGCGTTGTCCGTGCGGGAGCGGGGAATGAGCAGTTCTTC
TRBD1 TRBJ2-1 many TRBV15 CATSRDWGQGIGYNEQFF TGTGCCACCAGCAGAGATTGGGGACAGGGTATAGGGTACAATGAGCAGTTCTTC
TRBD1 TRBJ2-5 many TRBV7-8 CASSSPGGGQGRRGETQYF TGTGCCAGCAGCTCCCCCGGGGGGGGACAGGGGAGGAGGGGAGAGACCCAGTACTTC
NA TRBJ1-1 many TRBV20-1 CSARDGTSAEAFF TGCAGTGCTAGAGATGGGACCTCGGCTGAAGCTTTCTTT
NA TRBJ2-1 many TRBV6-5 CASTSSYNEQFF TGTGCCAGCACCAGCTCCTACAATGAGCAGTTCTTC
NA TRBJ2-3 NA TRBV5-1 CASSLGLGVGLTQYF TGCGCCAGCAGCTTGGGGCTAGGGGTTGGATTAACGCAGTATTTT
NA TRBJ1-5 many TRBV10-3 CAISGGPNQPQHF TGTGCCATCAGTGGGGGGCCCAATCAGCCCCAGCATTTT
TRBD2 TRBJ2-1 many TRBV27 CASSFSGRALSSYNEQFF TGTGCCAGCAGCTTTAGCGGGAGGGCCCTCAGCTCCTACAATGAGCAGTTCTTC
NA TRBJ1-2 many TRBV7-2 CASSYHTPPRSTDYGYTF TGTGCCAGCAGCTATCATACACCACCTAGGAGTACTGACTATGGCTACACCTTC
NA TRBJ2-6 many TRBV5-1 CASSLGPGGANVLTF TGCGCCAGCAGCTTGGGACCCGGAGGGGCCAACGTCCTGACTTTC
TRBD2 TRBJ2-3 many TRBV20-1 CSASDGGGAFSLNTQYF TGCAGTGCTAGTGATGGCGGGGGGGCCTTTTCGTTAAATACGCAGTATTTT
TRBD2 TRBJ2-7 many TRBV20-1 CSGLAGLREQYF TGCAGTGGGCTAGCGGGACTGAGGGAGCAGTACTTC
NA TRBJ2-1 many TRBV7-8 CASSEISGKQFF TGTGCCAGCAGCGAGATATCTGGCAAGCAGTTCTTC
NA TRBJ2-7 NA TRBV11-2 CASSLWRGAYEQYF TGTGCCAGCAGCTTATGGAGAGGGGCCTACGAGCAGTACTTC
TRBD2 TRBJ2-1 many TRBV7-3 CASSSIPGGAGNEQFF TGTGCCAGCAGCTCCATTCCCGGGGGGGCGGGCAATGAGCAGTTCTTC
TRBD1 TRBJ2-3 many TRBV20-1 CSARVSGTGVFTDTQYF TGCAGTGCTAGAGTATCCGGGACAGGGGTTTTCACAGATACGCAGTATTTT
TRBD2 TRBJ2-5 NA TRBV13 CASSLVLAGGKETQYF TGTGCCAGCAGCTTAGTTCTAGCGGGGGGTAAAGAGACCCAGTACTTC
NA TRBJ2-7 many TRBV4-1 CASSQVLGPEQYF TGCGCCAGCAGCCAAGTCTTGGGGCCCGAGCAGTACTTC
NA TRBJ1-5 many TRBV6-1 CASSEGAQHF TGTGCCAGCAGTGAGGGAGCCCAGCATTTT
TRBD2 TRBJ2-3 many TRBV5-1 CASSFSGARTDTQYF TGCGCCAGCAGCTTTAGCGGGGCCCGCACAGATACGCAGTATTTT
TRBD1 TRBJ1-1 many TRBV12-3/TRBV12-4 CASSTSGGTEAFF TGTGCCAGCAGCACCTCAGGGGGCACTGAAGCTTTCTTT
TRBD1 TRBJ2-3 few TRBV7-3 CASRPGGLGTDTQYF TGTGCCAGCAGGCCAGGGGGCCTGGGCACAGATACGCAGTATTTT
TRBD1 TRBJ1-6 many TRBV10-3 CAIRGQGLSPLHF TGTGCCATCAGGGGACAGGGACTTTCACCCCTCCACTTT
NA TRBJ1-5 NA TRBV6-5 CASSPGGNRSPNQPQHF TGTGCCAGCAGCCCCGGGGGGAACAGGAGTCCCAATCAGCCCCAGCATTTT
TRBD2 TRBJ2-4 many TRBV7-6 CASSLHPLAGENIQYF TGTGCCAGCAGCCTCCACCCGCTAGCGGGAGAAAACATTCAGTACTTC
TRBD1 TRBJ1-2 many TRBV20-1 CSASISGGRGYGYTF TGCAGTGCTAGCATATCAGGGGGCCGTGGCTATGGCTACACCTTC
NA TRBJ1-2 many TRBV12-3/TRBV12-4 CASSPTGTNGYTF TGTGCCAGCAGCCCGACAGGAACGAATGGCTACACCTTC
NA TRBJ1-4 many TRBV2 CASSGQENEKLFF TGTGCCAGCAGTGGACAGGAAAATGAAAAACTGTTTTTT
NA TRBJ1-1 few TRBV7-8 CASSLGINWTPMNTEAFF TGTGCCAGCAGCTTAGGCATCAACTGGACACCCATGAACACTGAAGCTTTCTTT
NA TRBJ1-2 NA TRBV5-1 CASRTGFNYGYTF TGCGCCAGCAGGACAGGCTTTAACTATGGCTACACCTTC
TRBD2 TRBJ2-1 many TRBV20-1 CSAVTSGSYNEQFF TGCAGTGCTGTGACTAGCGGGAGCTACAATGAGCAGTTCTTC
NA TRBJ1-5 many TRBV20-1 CSARLGYGNQPQHF TGCAGTGCTAGATTGGGGTATGGCAATCAGCCCCAGCATTTT
NA TRBJ2-7 few TRBV5-1 CASSLGGEQYF TGCGCCAGCAGCTTGGGAGGGGAGCAGTACTTC
NA TRBJ2-5 many TRBV20-1 CSARLETQYF TGCAGTGCTAGATTGGAGACCCAGTACTTC
TRBD1 TRBJ2-5 many TRBV20-1 CSALRDRGKTQYF TGCAGTGCCTTGCGGGACAGGGGAAAGACCCAGTACTTC
NA TRBJ1-6 many TRBV2 CASSEIRAAKSPLHF TGTGCCAGCAGTGAAATCCGGGCCGCCAAATCACCCCTCCACTTT
NA TRBJ2-1 many TRBV20-1 CSARGLDGALYNEQFF TGCAGTGCTAGAGGTTTGGACGGGGCGCTCTACAATGAGCAGTTCTTC
NA TRBJ2-1 few TRBV20-1 CSARIPGNEQFF TGCAGTGCTAGGATTCCCGGGAATGAGCAGTTCTTC
NA TRBJ1-6 many TRBV5-1 CASSLSGDTLHF TGCGCCAGCAGCTTGTCGGGGGACACCCTCCACTTT
TRBD2 TRBJ2-5 many TRBV20-1 CSASHGTSGTGTQYF TGCAGTGCTTCACACGGGACTAGCGGGACAGGGACCCAGTACTTC
NA TRBJ2-1 many TRBV28 CATKMAATKYNEQFF TGTGCCACCAAAATGGCAGCGACTAAGTACAATGAGCAGTTCTTC
TRBD2 TRBJ2-7 many TRBV7-9 CASSLGLAGSYEQYF TGTGCCAGCAGTTTGGGACTAGCGGGGTCCTACGAGCAGTACTTC
NA TRBJ2-1 few TRBV18 CASSPPDTSGQFF TGTGCCAGCTCACCCCCCGATACCTCAGGGCAGTTCTTC
NA TRBJ2-4 many TRBV20-1 CSAPYRRWEVPGAKNIQYF TGCAGTGCCCCATACCGACGGTGGGAGGTCCCTGGGGCCAAAAACATTCAGTACTTC